This T cell receptor (beta chain) was identified in a study of blood T cell repertoires in COVID-19. Study summary: Donors in the United States, Italy and Spain gave samples during acute or convalescent COVID-19. PBMCs, B-cell-depleted T cells, or T cells provided the cDNA or gDNA that made up the material.

Authors' methods: Amplified reference gene primers provided the basis for estimating nucleated cell counts. Produced via immunoSEQ multiplex PCR; TCRdb's table is partial and in-frame only. V and J calls and clone size come straight from that table; D and trimming were deduced from the DNA. The table records some 41,000 clones, approximately 90% of them present only once. The TCR originated in a man in his 60s with active COVID-19. The source material was peripheral blood.

CDR3 sequence reads: CATSTGLAGAYEQYF. The CDR3 coding sequence is TGTGCCACCAGCACGGGACTAGCGGGGGCCTACGAGCAGTACTTC. The chain recombines TRBV15 with TRBJ2-7; 14 nucleotides match TRBD2. Germline CDR1 reads LNHNV; CDR2 reads YYDKDF (reference sequence). This CDR3 is 15 amino acids long. The V gene end was trimmed by 4 bases and the J gene end by 2 bases; junction bases not matched to a gene: 1.